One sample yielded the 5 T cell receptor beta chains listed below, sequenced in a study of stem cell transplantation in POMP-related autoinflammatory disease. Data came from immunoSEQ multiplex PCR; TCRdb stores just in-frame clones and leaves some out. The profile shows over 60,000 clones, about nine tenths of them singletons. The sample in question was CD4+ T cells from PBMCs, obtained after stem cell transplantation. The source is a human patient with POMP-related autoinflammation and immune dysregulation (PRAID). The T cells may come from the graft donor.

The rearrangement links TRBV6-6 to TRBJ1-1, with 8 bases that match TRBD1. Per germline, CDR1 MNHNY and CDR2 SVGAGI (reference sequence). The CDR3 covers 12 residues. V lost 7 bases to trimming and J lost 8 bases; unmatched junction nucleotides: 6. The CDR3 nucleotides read TGTGCCAGCAAAACCCGGGACAGGGAAGCTTTCTTT. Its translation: CASKTRDREAFF.

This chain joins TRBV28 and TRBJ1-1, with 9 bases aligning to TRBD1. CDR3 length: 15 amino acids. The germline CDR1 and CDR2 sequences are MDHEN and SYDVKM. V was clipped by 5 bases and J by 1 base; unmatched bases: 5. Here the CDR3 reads CASSLGTGRNTEAFF. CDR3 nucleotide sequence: TGTGCCAGCAGTCTAGGGACAGGGAGGAACACTGAAGCTTTCTTT.

CDR3 sequence: CAWSVPGTNSPLHF. The CDR3 region has the DNA TGTGCCTGGAGTGTACCTGGGACAAATTCACCCCTCCACTTT. This rearrangement joins TRBV30 to TRBJ1-6, with D perhaps TRBD1 (6 bases). The V gene's germline CDR1 is GTSNPN and CDR2 SVGIG (reference sequence). V lost 0 bases and J 7 bases, leaving 10 bases between the germline ends. The CDR3 extends over 14 amino acids.

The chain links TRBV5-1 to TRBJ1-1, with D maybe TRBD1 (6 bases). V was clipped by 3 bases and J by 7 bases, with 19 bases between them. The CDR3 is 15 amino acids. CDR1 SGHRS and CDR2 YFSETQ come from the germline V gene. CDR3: CASSSSPGGPDEAFF. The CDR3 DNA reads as TGCGCCAGCAGCTCATCCCCCGGGGGGCCCGATGAAGCTTTCTTT.

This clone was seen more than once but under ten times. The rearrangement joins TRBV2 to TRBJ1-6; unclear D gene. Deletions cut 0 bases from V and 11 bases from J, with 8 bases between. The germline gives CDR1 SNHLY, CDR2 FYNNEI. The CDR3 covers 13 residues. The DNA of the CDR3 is TGTGCCAGCAGTGAAGCGCGGAGTCCACCCCTCCACTTT. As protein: CASSEARSPPLHF.